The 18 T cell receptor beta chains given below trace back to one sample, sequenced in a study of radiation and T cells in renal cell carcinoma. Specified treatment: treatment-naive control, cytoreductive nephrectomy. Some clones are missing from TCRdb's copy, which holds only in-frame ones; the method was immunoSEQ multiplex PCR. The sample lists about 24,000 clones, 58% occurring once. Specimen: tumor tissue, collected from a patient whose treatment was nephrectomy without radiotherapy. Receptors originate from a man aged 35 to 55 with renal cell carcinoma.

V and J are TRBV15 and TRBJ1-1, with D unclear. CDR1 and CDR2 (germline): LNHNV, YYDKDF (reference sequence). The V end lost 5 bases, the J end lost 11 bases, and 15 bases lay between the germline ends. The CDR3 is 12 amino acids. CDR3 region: CATSPQLGKAFF. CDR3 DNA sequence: TGTGCCACCAGCCCGCAACTTGGGAAGGCTTTCTTT.

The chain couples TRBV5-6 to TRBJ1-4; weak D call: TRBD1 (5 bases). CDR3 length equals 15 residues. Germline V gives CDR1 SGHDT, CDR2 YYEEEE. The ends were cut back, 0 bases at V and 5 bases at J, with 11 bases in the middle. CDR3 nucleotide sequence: TGTGCCAGCAGCTTGGCCGGGGGGTTCAATGAAAAACTGTTTTTT. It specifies CASSLAGGFNEKLFF.

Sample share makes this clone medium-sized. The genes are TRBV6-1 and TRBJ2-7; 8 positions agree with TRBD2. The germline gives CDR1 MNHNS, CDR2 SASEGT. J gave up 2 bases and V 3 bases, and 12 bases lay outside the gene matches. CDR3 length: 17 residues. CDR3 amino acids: CASSDQFTGGDAYEQYF. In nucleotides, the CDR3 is TGTGCCAGCAGTGACCAATTCACGGGAGGGGACGCCTACGAGCAGTACTTC.

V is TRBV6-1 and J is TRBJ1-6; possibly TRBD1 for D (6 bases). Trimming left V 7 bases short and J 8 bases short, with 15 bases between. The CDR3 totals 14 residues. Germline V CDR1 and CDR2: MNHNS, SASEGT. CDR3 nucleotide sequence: TGTGCCAGCATCCACAGGGTTAGCGATTCACCCCTCCACTTT. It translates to CASIHRVSDSPLHF.

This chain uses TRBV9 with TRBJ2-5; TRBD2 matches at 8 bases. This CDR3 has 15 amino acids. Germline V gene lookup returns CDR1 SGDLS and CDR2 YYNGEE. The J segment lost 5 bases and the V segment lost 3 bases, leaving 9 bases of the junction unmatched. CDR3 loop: CASSARTSLYETQYF. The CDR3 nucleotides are TGTGCCAGCAGCGCCCGGACTAGCTTGTACGAGACCCAGTACTTC. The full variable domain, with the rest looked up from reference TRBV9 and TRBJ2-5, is DSGVTQTPKHLITATGQRVTLRCSPRSGDLSVYWYQQSLDQGLQFLIQYYNGEERAKGNILERFSAQQFPDLHSELNLSSLELGDSALYFCASSARTSLYETQYFGPGTRLLVL.

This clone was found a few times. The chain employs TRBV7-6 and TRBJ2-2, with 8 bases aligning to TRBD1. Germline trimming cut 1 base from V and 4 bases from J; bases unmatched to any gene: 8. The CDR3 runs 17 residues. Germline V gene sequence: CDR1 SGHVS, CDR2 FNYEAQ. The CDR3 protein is CASSLGTGHSGTGELFF. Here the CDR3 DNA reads TGTGCCAGCAGCTTAGGGACAGGGCATAGTGGCACCGGGGAGCTGTTTTTT.

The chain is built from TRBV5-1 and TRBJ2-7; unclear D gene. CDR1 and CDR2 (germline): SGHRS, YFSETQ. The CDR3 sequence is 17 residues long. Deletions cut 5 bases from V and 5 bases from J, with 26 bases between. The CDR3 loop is CASSSPETLGVTHEQYF. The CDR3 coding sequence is TGCGCCAGCAGTTCGCCTGAAACACTTGGGGTTACTCACGAGCAGTACTTC.

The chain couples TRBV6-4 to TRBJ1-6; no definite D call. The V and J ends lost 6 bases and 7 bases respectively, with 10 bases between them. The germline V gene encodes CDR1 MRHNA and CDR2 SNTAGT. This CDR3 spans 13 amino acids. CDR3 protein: CASSFATNSPLHF. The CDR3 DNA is TGTGCCAGCAGCTTTGCGACAAATTCACCCCTCCACTTT.

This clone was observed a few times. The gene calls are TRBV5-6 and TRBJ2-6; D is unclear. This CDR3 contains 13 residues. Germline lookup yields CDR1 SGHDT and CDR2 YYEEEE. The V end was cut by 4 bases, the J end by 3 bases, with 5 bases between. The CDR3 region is CASSQVGANVLTF. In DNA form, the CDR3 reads TGTGCCAGCAGCCAGGTTGGGGCCAACGTCCTGACTTTC.

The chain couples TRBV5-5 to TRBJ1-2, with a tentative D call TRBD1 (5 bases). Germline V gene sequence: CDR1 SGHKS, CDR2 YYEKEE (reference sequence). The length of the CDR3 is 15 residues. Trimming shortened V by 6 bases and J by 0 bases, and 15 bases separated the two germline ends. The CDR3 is CASTMGGATNYGYTF. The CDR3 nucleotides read TGTGCCAGCACCATGGGCGGGGCCACTAACTATGGCTACACCTTC.

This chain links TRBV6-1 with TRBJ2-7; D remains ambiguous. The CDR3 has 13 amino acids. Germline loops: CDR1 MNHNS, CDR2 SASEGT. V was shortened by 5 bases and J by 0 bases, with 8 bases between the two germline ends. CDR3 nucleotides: TGTGCCAGCAGTTTTGAGAACTCCTACGAGCAGTACTTC. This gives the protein CASSFENSYEQYF.

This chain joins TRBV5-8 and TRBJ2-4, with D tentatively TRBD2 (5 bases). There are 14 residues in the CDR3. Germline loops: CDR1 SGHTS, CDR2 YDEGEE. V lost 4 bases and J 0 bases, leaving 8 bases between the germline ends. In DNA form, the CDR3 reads TGTGCCAGCAGCCGCCGGGGAGCCAAAAACATTCAGTACTTC. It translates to CASSRRGAKNIQYF.

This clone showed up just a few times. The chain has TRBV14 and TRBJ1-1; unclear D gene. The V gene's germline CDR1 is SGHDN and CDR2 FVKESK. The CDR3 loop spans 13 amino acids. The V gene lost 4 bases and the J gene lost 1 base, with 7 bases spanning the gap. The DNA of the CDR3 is TGTGCCAGCAGCCCTCAGGAGAACACTGAAGCTTTCTTT. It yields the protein CASSPQENTEAFF.

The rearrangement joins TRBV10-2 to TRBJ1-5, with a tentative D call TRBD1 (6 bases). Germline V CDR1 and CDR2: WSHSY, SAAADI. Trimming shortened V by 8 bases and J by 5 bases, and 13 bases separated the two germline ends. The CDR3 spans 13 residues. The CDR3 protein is CASERGAYQPQHF. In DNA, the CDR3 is TGCGCCAGCGAAAGGGGGGCCTATCAGCCCCAGCATTTT.

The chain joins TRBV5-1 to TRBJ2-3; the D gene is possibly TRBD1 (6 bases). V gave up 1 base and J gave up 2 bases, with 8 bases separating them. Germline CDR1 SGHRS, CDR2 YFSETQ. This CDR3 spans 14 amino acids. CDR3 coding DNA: TGCGCCAGCAGCTTGACAGGGCTCACAGATACGCAGTATTTT. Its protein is CASSLTGLTDTQYF.

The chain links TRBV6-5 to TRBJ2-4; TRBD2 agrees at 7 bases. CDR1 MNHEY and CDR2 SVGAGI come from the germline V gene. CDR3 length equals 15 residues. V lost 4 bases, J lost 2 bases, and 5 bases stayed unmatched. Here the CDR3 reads CASSSKTSSKNIQYF. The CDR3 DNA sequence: TGTGCCAGCAGTTCCAAGACTAGCTCCAAAAACATTCAGTACTTC.

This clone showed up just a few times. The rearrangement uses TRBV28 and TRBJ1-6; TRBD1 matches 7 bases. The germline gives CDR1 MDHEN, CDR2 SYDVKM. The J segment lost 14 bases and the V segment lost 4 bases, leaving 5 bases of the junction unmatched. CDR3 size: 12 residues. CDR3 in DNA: TGTGCCAGCAGTTCGACAGGGCAGACCCTCCACTTT. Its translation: CASSSTGQTLHF.

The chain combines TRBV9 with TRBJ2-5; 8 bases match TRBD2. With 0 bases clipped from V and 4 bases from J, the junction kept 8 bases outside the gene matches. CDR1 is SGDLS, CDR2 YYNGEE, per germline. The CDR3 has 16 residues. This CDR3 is CASSVAIGGALETQYF. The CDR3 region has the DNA TGTGCCAGCAGCGTAGCTATCGGGGGGGCCCTAGAGACCCAGTACTTC.